This T cell receptor (beta chain) was sequenced during a study of T cell repertoires in cytomegalovirus infection. V lost 0 bases to trimming and J lost 9 bases; unmatched junction nucleotides: 12. Germline lookup yields CDR1 SQVTM and CDR2 ANQGSEA. This CDR3 contains 16 residues. Each CDR3 protein is one row after TCRdb ran MiXCR on the reads. This sample has around 630,000 distinct CDR3 sequences; approximately 24% occur once, and the top ten carry under 8.5%. Sequenced material: CD8+ T cells from PBMCs. The genes are TRBV29-1 and TRBJ1-1; TRBD1 matches at 11 bases. The source of this sequence is a human donor in good health (CMV status not recorded). Some clones in this sample may be carry-over from other donors' samples. The CDR3 nucleotides read TGCAGCGTTGAAGATCTGGGGGACAGGGGGAATAAACAAGCTTTCTTT. This encodes CSVEDLGDRGNKQAFF.